Sequencing of this T cell receptor beta chain was carried out in a study of blood T cell repertoires in COVID-19. Overall study: The United States, Italy and Spain provided the acute and convalescent COVID-19 samples. Nucleic acid was either cDNA or gDNA, and it came from T cells, B-cell-depleted T cells, or PBMCs.

Per the original methods: Reference gene primer amplification yielded estimated nucleated cell counts. Repertoires were generated with immunoSEQ multiplex PCR, while TCRdb's copy carries only in-frame clones and drops some. Clone size and V and J calls were adopted from that table, with D and trimming inferred from the DNA. The sample gives about 140,000 clones, around three quarters of which show up once; 16% is in the top ten. This clone appeared once. V was clipped by 9 bases and J by 4 bases; unmatched bases: 9. There are 13 residues in the CDR3. Looked up from germline, CDR1 is ENHRY and CDR2 is SYGVKD.

The J gene is TRBJ2-7, the V gene TRBV10-3; TRBD1 agrees at 7 bases. This receptor was identified in a man aged 50-60 years with acute or convalescent COVID-19. Material: peripheral blood. As DNA, the CDR3 is TGTGCCATAGCCCGGGACAGCGAGTACGAGCAGTACTTC. Amino acid sequence: CAIARDSEYEQYF.